The 3 T cell receptor beta chains below come from one sample, sequenced in a study of Ad26.COV2.S vaccination and SARS-CoV-2 variants. Treatment of the sample: some 20 received Ad26.COV2.S at low or high dose, single or two shots; 5 received placebo; per-sample allocation not given. Specimen acquisition occurred on day 63 following the initial vaccine or placebo injection. Sequenced by immunoSEQ multiplex PCR; TCRdb stores in-frame clones only, minus some. The repertoire holds 400,000 to 450,000 clones, with roughly 88% as singletons. Specimen: peripheral blood, collected in a trial of Ad26.COV2.S vaccine versus placebo. All receptors come from a person aged 18 to 65 who received the Ad26.COV2.S COVID-19 vaccine or a placebo.

This clone occurred once. V is TRBV6-2 or TRBV6-3 and J is TRBJ2-7, with a possible D match to TRBD2 (6 bases). V was trimmed by 4 bases and J by 5 bases, leaving 24 bases between them. CDR3 length: 17 amino acids. CDR1 is MNHEY, CDR2 SVGEGT, per germline. The CDR3 DNA sequence: TGTGCCAGCAGTTTCACCCGTCGGGGGAGCGTTTTGGACGAGCAGTACTTC. This translates into CASSFTRRGSVLDEQYF.

The rearrangement links TRBV3-1 (or the pseudogene TRBV3-2) to TRBJ1-2; 7 bases fit TRBD1. The germline V gene has CDR1 LGHDT and CDR2 YNNKEL (reference sequence). The V and J ends lost 1 base and 0 bases, in that order; junction bases with no gene match: 5. CDR3 length: 16 residues. The CDR3 region is CASSQGGQVANYGYTF. The DNA of the CDR3 is TGTGCCAGCAGCCAAGGCGGACAGGTAGCTAACTATGGCTACACCTTC.

The chain recombines TRBV29-1 with TRBJ2-7; D possibly corresponds to TRBD2 (6 bases). The CDR3 totals 15 residues. V was clipped by 1 base and J by 4 bases, with 17 bases between them. Germline lookup yields CDR1 SQVTM and CDR2 ANQGSEA. CDR3 amino acids: CSVEGTDAGYYEQYF. In DNA, the CDR3 is TGCAGCGTTGAAGGGACGGATGCGGGGTATTACGAGCAGTACTTC.